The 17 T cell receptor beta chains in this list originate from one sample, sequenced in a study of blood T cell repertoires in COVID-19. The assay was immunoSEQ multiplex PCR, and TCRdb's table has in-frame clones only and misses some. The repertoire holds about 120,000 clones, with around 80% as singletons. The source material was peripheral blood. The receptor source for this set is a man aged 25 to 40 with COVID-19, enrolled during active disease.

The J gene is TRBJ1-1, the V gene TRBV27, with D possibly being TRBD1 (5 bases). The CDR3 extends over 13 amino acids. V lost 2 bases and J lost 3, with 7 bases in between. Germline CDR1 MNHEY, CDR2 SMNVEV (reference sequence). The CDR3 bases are TGTGCCAGCAGTTTAGGGGGGGACACTGAAGCTTTCTTT. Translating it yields CASSLGGDTEAFF.

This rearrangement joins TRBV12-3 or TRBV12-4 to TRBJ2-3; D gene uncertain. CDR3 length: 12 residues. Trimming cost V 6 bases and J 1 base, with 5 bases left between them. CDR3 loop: CASRLGTDTQYF. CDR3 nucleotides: TGTGCCAGCAGACTGGGCACAGATACGCAGTATTTT.

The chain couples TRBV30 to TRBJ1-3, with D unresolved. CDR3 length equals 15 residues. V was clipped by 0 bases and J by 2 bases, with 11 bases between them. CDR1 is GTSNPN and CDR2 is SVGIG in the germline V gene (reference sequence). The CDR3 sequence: CAWSVAGMAGNTIYF. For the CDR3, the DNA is TGTGCCTGGAGTGTGGCCGGGATGGCTGGAAACACCATATATTTT.

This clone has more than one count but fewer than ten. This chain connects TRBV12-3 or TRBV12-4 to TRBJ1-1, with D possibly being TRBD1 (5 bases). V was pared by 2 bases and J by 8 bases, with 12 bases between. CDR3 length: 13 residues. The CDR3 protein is CASSLSQGREAFF. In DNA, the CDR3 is TGTGCCAGCAGTTTATCCCAGGGCCGGGAAGCTTTCTTT.

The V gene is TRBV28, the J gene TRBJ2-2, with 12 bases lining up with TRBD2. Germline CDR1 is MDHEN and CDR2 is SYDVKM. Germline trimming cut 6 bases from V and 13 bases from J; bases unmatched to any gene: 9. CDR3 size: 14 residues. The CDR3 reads CASRASGRAWSLFF. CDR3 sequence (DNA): TGTGCCAGCAGGGCTAGCGGGAGGGCCTGGTCGCTGTTTTTT.

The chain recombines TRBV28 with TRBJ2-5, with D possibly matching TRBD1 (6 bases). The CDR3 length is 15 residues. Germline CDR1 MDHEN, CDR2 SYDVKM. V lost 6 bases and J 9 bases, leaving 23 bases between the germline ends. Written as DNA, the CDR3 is TGTGCCAGCAGCCAACCCACGACAGGAGGCCGGGCCCAGTACTTC. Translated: CASSQPTTGGRAQYF.

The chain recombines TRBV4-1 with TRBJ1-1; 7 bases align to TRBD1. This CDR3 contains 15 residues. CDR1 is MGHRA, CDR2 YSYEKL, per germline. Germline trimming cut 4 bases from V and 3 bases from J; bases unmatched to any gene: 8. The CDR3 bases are TGCGCCAGCAGCCCACGGACAGGCTTGTACACTGAAGCTTTCTTT. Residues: CASSPRTGLYTEAFF.

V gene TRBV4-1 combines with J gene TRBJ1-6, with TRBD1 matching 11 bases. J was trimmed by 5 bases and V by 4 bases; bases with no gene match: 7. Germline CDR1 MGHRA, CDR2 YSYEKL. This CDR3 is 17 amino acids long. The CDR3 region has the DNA TGCGCCAGCAGCCGAGGAGGACAGGGGGCCGATAATTCACCCCTCCACTTT. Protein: CASSRGGQGADNSPLHF.

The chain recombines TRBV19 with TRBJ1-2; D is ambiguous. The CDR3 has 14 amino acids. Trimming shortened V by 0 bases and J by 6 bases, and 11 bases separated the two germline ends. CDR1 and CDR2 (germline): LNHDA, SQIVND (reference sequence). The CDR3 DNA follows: TGTGCCAGTAGTATAGATCCCGGGGAAGATGGCTACACCTTC. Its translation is CASSIDPGEDGYTF. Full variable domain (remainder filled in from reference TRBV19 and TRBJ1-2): DGGITQSPKYLFRKEGQNVTLSCEQNLNHDAMYWYRQDPGQGLRLIYYSQIVNDFQKGDIAEGYSVSREKKESFPLTVTSAQKNPTAFYLCASSIDPGEDGYTFGSGTRLTVV.

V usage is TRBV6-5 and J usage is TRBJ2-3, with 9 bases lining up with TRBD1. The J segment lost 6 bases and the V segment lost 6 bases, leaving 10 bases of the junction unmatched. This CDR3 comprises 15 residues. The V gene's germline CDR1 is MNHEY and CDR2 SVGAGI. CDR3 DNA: TGTGCCAGCAGAGGGGACAGGGTTGCTACGGATACGCAGTATTTT. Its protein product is CASRGDRVATDTQYF.

The CDR3 region has the DNA TGTGCCAGCAGCTTAGGAGCGACTAGCGGGGGACCCACAGATACGCAGTATTTT. Encoded protein: CASSLGATSGGPTDTQYF. V usage is TRBV13 and J usage is TRBJ2-3, with TRBD2 matching over 12 bases. The CDR3 has 18 amino acids. V lost 0 bases and J lost 2; bases outside the gene matches: 6. CDR1 and CDR2 from the germline V gene are PRHDT and FYEKMQ (reference sequence). Full variable domain (outside the CDR3, taken from reference TRBV13 and TRBJ2-3): AAGVIQSPRHLIKEKRETATLKCYPIPRHDTVYWYQQGPGQDPQFLISFYEKMQSDKGSIPDRFSAQQFSDYHSELNMSSLELGDSALYFCASSLGATSGGPTDTQYFGPGTRLTVL.

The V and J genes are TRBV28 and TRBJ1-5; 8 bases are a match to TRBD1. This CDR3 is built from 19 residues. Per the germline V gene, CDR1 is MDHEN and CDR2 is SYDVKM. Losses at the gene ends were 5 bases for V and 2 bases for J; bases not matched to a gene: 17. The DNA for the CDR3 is TGTGCCAGCAGTCGCCTAGAGCTGACAGGGGCTCGTGGCAATCAGCCCCAGCATTTT. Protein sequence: CASSRLELTGARGNQPQHF.

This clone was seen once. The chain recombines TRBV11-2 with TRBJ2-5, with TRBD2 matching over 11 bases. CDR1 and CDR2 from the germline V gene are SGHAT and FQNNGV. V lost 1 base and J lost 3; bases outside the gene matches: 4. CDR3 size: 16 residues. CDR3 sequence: CASSLGLAGGEETQYF. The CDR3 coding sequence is TGTGCCAGCAGCTTAGGGCTAGCGGGGGGCGAAGAGACCCAGTACTTC.

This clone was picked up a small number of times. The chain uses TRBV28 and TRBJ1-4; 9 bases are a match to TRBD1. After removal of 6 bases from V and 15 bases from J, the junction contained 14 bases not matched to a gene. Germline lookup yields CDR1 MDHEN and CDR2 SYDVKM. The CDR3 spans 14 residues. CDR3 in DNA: TGTGCCAGCAGCACTAAAGGACAGGGGATTAAGTTGTTTTTT. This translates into CASSTKGQGIKLFF.

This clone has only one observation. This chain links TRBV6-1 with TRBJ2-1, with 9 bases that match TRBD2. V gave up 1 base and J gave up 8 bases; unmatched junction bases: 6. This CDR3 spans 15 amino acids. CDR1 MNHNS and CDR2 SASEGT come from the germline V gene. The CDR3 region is CASSEGEAGGDEQFF. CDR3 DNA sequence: TGTGCCAGCAGTGAAGGTGAGGCGGGAGGGGATGAGCAGTTCTTC.

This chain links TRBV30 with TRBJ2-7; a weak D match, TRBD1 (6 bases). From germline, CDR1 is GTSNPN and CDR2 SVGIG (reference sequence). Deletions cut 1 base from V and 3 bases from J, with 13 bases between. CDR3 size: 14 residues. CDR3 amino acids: CAWSGTSGVYEQYF. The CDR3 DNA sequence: TGTGCCTGGAGTGGAACCTCAGGGGTCTACGAGCAGTACTTC.

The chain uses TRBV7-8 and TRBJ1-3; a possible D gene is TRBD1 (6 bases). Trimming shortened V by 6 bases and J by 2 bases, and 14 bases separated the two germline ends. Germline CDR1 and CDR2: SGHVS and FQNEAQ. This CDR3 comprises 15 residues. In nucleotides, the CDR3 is TGTGCCAGCAGACCCACAGGGCCTACTGGAAACACCATATATTTT. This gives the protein CASRPTGPTGNTIYF. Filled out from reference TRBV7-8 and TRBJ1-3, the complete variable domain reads GAGVSQSPRYKVAKRGQDVALRCDPISGHVSLFWYQQALGQGPEFLTYFQNEAQLDKSGLPSDRFFAERPEGSVSTLKIQRTQQEDSAVYLCASRPTGPTGNTIYFGEGSWLTVV.